The 22 T cell receptor beta chains in this list originate from one sample, sequenced in a study of blood T cell repertoires in COVID-19. The method was immunoSEQ multiplex PCR; TCRdb's version includes in-frame clones alone and lacks a portion of them. The repertoire holds 120,000 to 150,000 clones, with over 75% as singletons. The specimen was PBMCs or T cells enriched from blood (not recorded which). The receptors were sampled from a woman younger than 45 with acute COVID-19.

The CDR3 protein is CASSSLAGVARDTQYF. The CDR3 region has the DNA TGTGCCAGCAGCTCCCTAGCGGGAGTCGCTCGGGATACGCAGTATTTT. The chain has TRBV5-4 and TRBJ2-3; 10 bases are a match to TRBD2. Germline V lookup: CDR1 SGHNT, CDR2 YYREEE (reference sequence). This CDR3 comprises 16 residues. The V gene end was trimmed by 3 bases and the J gene end by 6 bases; junction bases not matched to a gene: 10.

This clone was picked up a small number of times. The chain is built from TRBV6-5 and TRBJ2-1; 8 positions agree with TRBD2. V lost 0 bases to trimming and J lost 1 base; unmatched junction nucleotides: 2. CDR1 is MNHEY, CDR2 SVGAGI, per germline. This CDR3 contains 16 residues. CDR3 in amino acids: CASSYSLAESYNEQFF. The CDR3 DNA reads TGTGCCAGCAGTTACTCACTAGCGGAGTCCTACAATGAGCAGTTCTTC.

The J gene is TRBJ1-5, the V gene TRBV5-1; the match to TRBD1 covers 8 bases. The CDR3 spans 15 residues. J lost 5 bases, V lost 5 bases, and 9 bases had no gene match. The germline gives CDR1 SGHRS, CDR2 YFSETQ. The CDR3 sequence: CASSPTGALDQPQHF. The CDR3 coding sequence is TGCGCCAGCAGTCCGACAGGGGCGCTGGATCAGCCCCAGCATTTT.

The rearrangement links TRBV28 to TRBJ1-1; 8 positions match TRBD1. With 5 bases clipped from V and 6 bases from J, the junction kept 8 bases outside the gene matches. CDR1 is MDHEN and CDR2 is SYDVKM in the germline V gene. This CDR3 comprises 14 residues. DNA of the CDR3: TGTGCCAGCAGTCCCCCAGGGGGCGAAGCTGAAGCTTTCTTT. Its protein is CASSPPGGEAEAFF.

This sequence joins TRBV6-2 or TRBV6-3 and TRBJ1-2; D possibly corresponds to TRBD1 (5 bases). Germline V CDR1 and CDR2: MNHEY, SVGEGT. Between the trimmed V and J ends, which lost 3 bases and 4 bases, there was a span of 15 bases. The CDR3 is 15 residues long. CDR3 bases: TGTGCCAGCAGTTATTCGCCACGGGGGTCCTATGGCTACACCTTC. As protein: CASSYSPRGSYGYTF.

J is TRBJ2-3 and V is TRBV5-1, with D possibly matching TRBD1 (6 bases). The germline gives CDR1 SGHRS, CDR2 YFSETQ. CDR3 length: 13 amino acids. Trimming stripped 4 bases from V and 5 bases from J, with 11 bases between. CDR3 amino acids: CASSLGARDTQYF. DNA for the CDR3: TGCGCCAGCAGCCTGGGGGCCAGAGATACGCAGTATTTT.

The chain recombines TRBV3-1 (or the pseudogene TRBV3-2) with TRBJ1-1; possibly TRBD1 for D (5 bases). CDR1 is LGHDT, CDR2 YNNKEL, per germline (reference sequence). CDR3 size: 14 residues. V lost 6 bases and J 4 bases, leaving 15 bases between the germline ends. CDR3 nucleotides: TGTGCCAGCAGAACGCTGTGGGGGGGCACTGAAGCTTTCTTT. Its translation: CASRTLWGGTEAFF.

The chain recombines TRBV7-3 with TRBJ1-2; 7 bases agree with TRBD1. Germline values: CDR1 SGHTA, CDR2 FQGTGA. CDR3 length equals 14 residues. V was pared by 5 bases and J by 8 bases, with 11 bases of the junction left unmatched. The CDR3 nucleotides are TGTGCCAGCAGCCCCACAGGGGAAGTAGGGGGCTACACCTTC. It specifies CASSPTGEVGGYTF.

This clone occurred once. CDR3 sequence (DNA): TGTGCCAGCCGGACCGGGACAGGGTCCTACGAGCAGTACTTC. It codes for CASRTGTGSYEQYF. The V and J genes are TRBV2 and TRBJ2-7, with 9 nucleotides matching TRBD1. V shed 8 bases and J 1 base; nucleotides not matched to a gene: 6. The CDR3 has 14 residues. Germline lookup yields CDR1 SNHLY and CDR2 FYNNEI.

Here the CDR3 DNA reads TGCGCCAGCAGCCAAGGCTATCGGACTAGCACAGATACGCAGTATTTT. It encodes CASSQGYRTSTDTQYF. This chain uses TRBV4-1 with TRBJ2-3; D is perhaps TRBD2 (5 bases). The CDR3 is 16 amino acids. The germline V and J ends were trimmed by 1 base and 0 bases, with 11 bases remaining between them. Germline CDR1 MGHRA, CDR2 YSYEKL.

The chain joins TRBV27 to TRBJ1-2; D gene ambiguous. V was shortened by 2 bases and J by 5 bases, with 9 bases between the two germline ends. The CDR3 runs to 13 residues. Germline CDR1 reads MNHEY; CDR2 reads SMNVEV (reference sequence). The DNA for the CDR3 is TGTGCCAGCAGTTTACAGCGAGAATATGGCTACACCTTC. Protein product: CASSLQREYGYTF.

This clone was observed a handful of times. The J gene is TRBJ1-5, the V gene TRBV28; 7 nucleotides line up with TRBD1. Per germline, CDR1 MDHEN and CDR2 SYDVKM. With 6 bases clipped from V and 4 bases from J, the junction kept 9 bases outside the gene matches. The CDR3 runs 15 residues. CDR3 amino acids: CASSPPGTANQPQHF. CDR3 nucleotides: TGTGCCAGCAGCCCTCCCGGGACAGCAAATCAGCCCCAGCATTTT.

The CDR3 reads CASSYEGVAGYTF. In DNA, the CDR3 is TGTGCCAGCTCATACGAGGGGGTCGCGGGCTACACCTTC. V gene TRBV18 combines with J gene TRBJ1-2, with D tentatively TRBD1 (6 bases). Germline V CDR1 and CDR2: KGHSH, LQKENI. Trimming left V 5 bases short and J 8 bases short, with 15 bases between. This CDR3 is 13 amino acids long.

This chain links TRBV6-5 with TRBJ2-1; maybe TRBD2 (6 bases). Germline V gives CDR1 MNHEY, CDR2 SVGAGI. CDR3 length: 16 amino acids. Trimming removed 3 bases at V and 4 bases at J, with 16 bases between. CDR3 in amino acids: CASSYSVGEEYNEQFF. The CDR3 coding sequence is TGTGCCAGCAGTTATTCTGTGGGGGAGGAGTACAATGAGCAGTTCTTC.

The gene calls are TRBV6-5 and TRBJ1-2; 7 nucleotides line up with TRBD1. The CDR3 covers 14 residues. Germline V gene data show CDR1 as MNHEY and CDR2 as SVGAGI. With V trimmed by 2 bases and J by 5 bases, 5 bases remained unmatched. The CDR3: CASSYQQGLYGYTF. The DNA for the CDR3 is TGTGCCAGCAGTTACCAACAGGGGTTGTATGGCTACACCTTC.

The chain combines TRBV11-3 with TRBJ2-1, with a tentative D call TRBD2 (5 bases). The CDR3 sequence is 13 residues long. The ends were cut back, 1 base at V and 8 bases at J, with 9 bases in the middle. Germline loops: CDR1 SGHNT, CDR2 YENEEA. The CDR3 is CASSLAGTDEQFF. CDR3 nucleotide sequence: TGTGCCAGCAGCTTAGCGGGAACCGATGAGCAGTTCTTC.

This clone was found a few times. CDR3 in DNA: TGCGCCAGCAGCCAAGTAATCCCCGGACTAGCCGGAGATACGCAGTATTTT. This sequence encodes CASSQVIPGLAGDTQYF. This rearrangement joins TRBV4-3 to TRBJ2-3; 8 positions match TRBD2. V was clipped by 1 base and J by 5 bases; unmatched bases: 11. The CDR3 has 17 amino acids. Germline CDR1 reads LGHNA; CDR2 reads YSLEER.

This chain connects TRBV5-6 to TRBJ2-7; 7 bases are shared with TRBD1. CDR1 is SGHDT, CDR2 YYEEEE, per germline. The ends lost 4 bases at V and 1 base at J; junction bases unmatched: 8. This CDR3 region has 15 residues. CDR3 coding DNA: TGTGCCAGCAGCCGGGTCGGGACAGAGTCCTACGAGCAGTACTTC. It yields the protein CASSRVGTESYEQYF.

This chain uses TRBV5-5 with TRBJ2-3, with TRBD2 matching 9 bases. In germline, CDR1 is SGHKS, CDR2 YYEKEE (reference sequence). The J segment lost 4 bases and the V segment lost 4 bases, leaving 7 bases of the junction unmatched. This CDR3 has 15 residues. The CDR3 sequence is CASSPLAGEADTQYF. The CDR3 coding sequence is TGTGCCAGCAGCCCTTTAGCGGGAGAGGCAGATACGCAGTATTTT.

The gene calls are TRBV5-1 and TRBJ2-7; 13 bases align to TRBD2. V gave up 0 bases and J gave up 6 bases; unmatched junction bases: 6. Germline V gene lookup returns CDR1 SGHRS and CDR2 YFSETQ. CDR3 length: 16 amino acids. The DNA of the CDR3 is TGCGCCAGCAGCTTGGGACTAGCGGGAGGAAGGAGCGAGCAGTACTTC. This codes for CASSLGLAGGRSEQYF.

This clone turned up a few times. The chain combines TRBV7-2 with TRBJ2-7, with 12 positions matching TRBD1. The CDR3 is 16 residues long. V was clipped by 5 bases and J by 6 bases; unmatched bases: 11. In germline, CDR1 is SGHTA, CDR2 FQGNSA. CDR3 loop: CASSARTGTGGIEQYF. The CDR3 coding sequence is TGTGCCAGCAGCGCGCGCACCGGGACAGGGGGCATCGAGCAGTACTTC.

This clone was observed once. The chain combines TRBV28 with TRBJ2-1; 7 bases map to TRBD2. J lost 0 bases, V lost 5 bases, and 4 bases had no gene match. The CDR3 covers 15 residues. CDR1 MDHEN and CDR2 SYDVKM come from the germline V gene. The CDR3 nucleotides are TGTGCCAGCAGTGCCCCGGGGGGCTCCTACAATGAGCAGTTCTTC. Its protein is CASSAPGGSYNEQFF.